The 30 T cell receptor beta chains below all came from one sample that was sequenced in a study of response to subunit inactivated influenza vaccine. Each CDR3 protein is one row after TCRdb ran MiXCR on the RT-PCR reads. The sample includes 800,000 or so distinct CDR3 sequences, 21% of them seen just once. The material was PBMCs from blood, obtained about 5 days after vaccination. Every receptor here comes from a middle-aged man who received an inactivated influenza vaccine.

This sequence joins TRBV4-1 and TRBJ2-1; 7 bases map to TRBD1. V lost 3 bases, J lost 5 bases, and 16 bases stayed unmatched. The CDR3 has 18 amino acids. Per the germline V gene, CDR1 is MGHRA and CDR2 is YSYEKL. The CDR3 loop is CASSHEGAALKLNNEQFF. The CDR3 nucleotides are TGCGCCAGCAGCCACGAGGGGGCCGCCCTAAAATTGAACAATGAGCAGTTCTTC.

This chain links TRBV5-5 with TRBJ2-6, with 7 nucleotides matching TRBD1. J gave up 4 bases and V 7 bases, and 8 bases lay outside the gene matches. Germline CDR1 and CDR2: SGHKS and YYEKEE (reference sequence). The CDR3 runs 15 residues. The CDR3 bases are TGTGCCAGCGGACGACAGGGCTCGGGGGCCAACGTCCTGACTTTC. Translation: CASGRQGSGANVLTF.

This clonotype turned up a few times. V usage is TRBV27 and J usage is TRBJ2-2; TRBD2 aligns across 7 bases. Germline CDR1 reads MNHEY; CDR2 reads SMNVEV (reference sequence). The V and J ends lost 5 bases and 3 bases, in that order; junction bases with no gene match: 6. The CDR3 is 15 residues long. Here the CDR3 reads CASSPQGLHTGELFF. In nucleotides, the CDR3 is TGTGCCAGCAGTCCCCAGGGACTACACACCGGGGAGCTGTTTTTT.

The chain couples TRBV6-1 to TRBJ1-2; a weak D match, TRBD1 (6 bases). The CDR3 spans 16 residues. Germline V lookup: CDR1 MNHNS, CDR2 SASEGT. The ends were cut back, 6 bases at V and 1 base at J, with 18 bases in the middle. The CDR3, as DNA: TGTGCCAGCAGCCCAATTGGAGGGGGTGTTAACTATGGCTACACCTTC. Residues: CASSPIGGGVNYGYTF.

The table lists this clonotype with a few counts. One end of the junction fails to match germline, which may point to a read error. The chain joins TRBV15 to TRBJ1-2; the match to TRBD1 covers 7 bases. CDR1 and CDR2 from the germline V gene are LNHNV and YYDKDF (reference sequence). The length of the CDR3 is 11 residues. CDR3 amino acids: CATSREGDRDF. CDR3 coding DNA: TGTGCCACCAGCAGAGAGGGGGACAGAGACTTC.

The chain employs TRBV6-5 and TRBJ2-4; TRBD1 aligns across 10 bases. CDR3 size: 14 residues. Looked up from germline, CDR1 is MNHEY and CDR2 is SVGAGI. V was clipped by 3 bases and J by 8 bases; unmatched bases: 4. CDR3 in amino acids: CASSYRDRGHIQYF. The CDR3 DNA is TGTGCCAGCAGTTATCGGGACAGGGGACACATTCAGTACTTC.

At least ten counts were recorded for this clonotype. V and J are TRBV9 and TRBJ2-7; 8 nucleotides agree with TRBD1. The CDR3 covers 13 residues. The junction had 4 bases not matched to a gene; V was cut back by 5 bases and J by 3 bases. Germline CDR1 and CDR2: SGDLS and YYNGEE. The CDR3 protein is CASRRQGSYEQYF. CDR3 coding DNA: TGTGCCAGCAGACGACAGGGGAGCTACGAGCAGTACTTC. The entire variable domain, with the rest obtained from reference TRBV9 and TRBJ2-7, is as follows: DSGVTQTPKHLITATGQRVTLRCSPRSGDLSVYWYQQSLDQGLQFLIQYYNGEERAKGNILERFSAQQFPDLHSELNLSSLELGDSALYFCASRRQGSYEQYFGPGTRLTVT.

This clonotype was detected a few times. The CDR3 spells CASSGGQGSHQPQHF. CDR3 coding DNA: TGTGCCAGCAGTGGGGGACAGGGGTCACATCAGCCCCAGCATTTT. This chain links TRBV25-1 with TRBJ1-5; 10 bases map to TRBD1. With V trimmed by 4 bases and J by 5 bases, 5 bases remained unmatched. Germline-derived CDR1 and CDR2 are MGHDK and SYGVNS. CDR3 size: 15 residues.

This rearrangement joins TRBV5-5 to TRBJ1-5; no firm D call. In germline, CDR1 is SGHKS, CDR2 YYEKEE (reference sequence). The CDR3 extends over 14 amino acids. Trimming removed 0 bases from V and 5 bases from J, with 9 bases in between. CDR3 protein: CASSLANSDQPQHF. The CDR3 DNA reads TGTGCCAGCAGCTTGGCCAATTCCGATCAGCCCCAGCATTTT. The full variable domain, its missing parts supplied by reference TRBV5-5 and TRBJ1-5, is DAGVTQSPTHLIKTRGQQVTLRCSPISGHKSVSWYQQVLGQGPQFIFQYYEKEERGRGNFPDRFSARQFPNYSSELNVNALLLGDSALYLCASSLANSDQPQHFGDGTRLSIL.

The chain uses TRBV30 and TRBJ2-1; D is unclear. Germline CDR1 GTSNPN, CDR2 SVGIG (reference sequence). The CDR3 is 11 residues long. Trimming took 1 base from V and 10 from J, leaving 8 bases between them. Here the CDR3 DNA reads TGTGCCTGGAGTGCCCCGCGAGAGCAGTTCTTC. Protein: CAWSAPREQFF.

The chain links TRBV9 to TRBJ2-3; D remains ambiguous. This CDR3 is built from 14 residues. Trimming cost V 0 bases and J 0 bases, with 5 bases left between them. The V gene's germline CDR1 is SGDLS and CDR2 YYNGEE. The CDR3: CASSVEVSTDTQYF. In DNA form, the CDR3 reads TGTGCCAGCAGCGTAGAAGTTAGCACAGATACGCAGTATTTT.

This clonotype was seen more than once but under ten times. The genes are TRBV7-2 and TRBJ1-2, with TRBD1 matching over 11 bases. This CDR3 has 15 amino acids. Trimming cost V 1 base and J 11 bases; bases outside gene matches: 9. Looked up from germline, CDR1 is SGHTA and CDR2 is FQGNSA. CDR3 DNA: TGTGCCAGCAGCTTAGAGTTTCGGGACAGGGGGGAGTACACCTTC. This translates into CASSLEFRDRGEYTF.

The V gene is TRBV12-3 or TRBV12-4, the J gene TRBJ2-7; D is uncertain. Trimming stripped 7 bases from V and 3 bases from J, with 13 bases between. The CDR3 is 13 residues long. CDR3 in amino acids: CASTISNIYEQYF. CDR3 nucleotides: TGTGCCAGCACCATAAGCAACATCTACGAGCAGTACTTC.

This clonotype was seen only a few times. The rearrangement uses TRBV4-2 and TRBJ2-7; TRBD1 is a possible D gene (5 bases). The length of the CDR3 is 17 residues. Trimming took off 0 bases at V and 3 bases at J, with 18 bases between the two ends. Germline V gene sequence: CDR1 LGHNA, CDR2 YNFKEQ. The CDR3 region is CASSQDPVTGSVYEQYF. CDR3 nucleotides: TGTGCCAGCAGCCAAGATCCGGTCACAGGTTCTGTCTACGAGCAGTACTTC.

The CDR3 DNA is TGTGCCTGGAGTGTAGGGGTAGGGCAGACGAAACTGTTTTTT. Amino acid sequence: CAWSVGVGQTKLFF. This chain joins TRBV30 and TRBJ1-4, with a possible D match to TRBD1 (5 bases). Trimming took 0 bases from V and 11 from J, leaving 16 bases between them. The CDR3 runs to 14 residues. The germline V gene has CDR1 GTSNPN and CDR2 SVGIG (reference sequence).

The rearrangement links TRBV28 to TRBJ1-6; 10 bases are a match to TRBD1. Germline V gives CDR1 MDHEN, CDR2 SYDVKM. The CDR3 runs to 14 residues. V lost 8 bases to trimming and J lost 8 bases; unmatched junction nucleotides: 6. In DNA form, the CDR3 reads TGTGCCAGCGAGCCCGGGACAGGGGATTCACCCCTCCACTTT. It encodes CASEPGTGDSPLHF.

The chain couples TRBV10-3 to TRBJ2-2; 7 bases map to TRBD1. Germline V gene sequence: CDR1 ENHRY, CDR2 SYGVKD. V gave up 1 base and J gave up 7 bases; unmatched junction bases: 9. This CDR3 region has 16 residues. The CDR3 loop is CAISELVQGYNGELFF. The CDR3 coding sequence is TGTGCCATCAGTGAGTTGGTACAGGGGTATAACGGGGAGCTGTTTTTT.

This clonotype was observed many times. The genes are TRBV6-1 and TRBJ1-5, with D maybe TRBD1 (6 bases). V was trimmed by 7 bases and J by 5 bases, leaving 18 bases between them. Germline V gene sequence: CDR1 MNHNS, CDR2 SASEGT. The CDR3 sequence is 15 residues long. For the CDR3, the DNA is TGTGCCAGCAACGTTTTTACAGGGCGGGATCAGCCCCAGCATTTT. Translation: CASNVFTGRDQPQHF.

The chain recombines TRBV20-1 with TRBJ1-1; D ambiguous. Trimming left V 5 bases short and J 0 bases short, with 13 bases between. Germline loops: CDR1 DFQATT, CDR2 SNEGSKA (reference sequence). There are 14 residues in the CDR3. Here the CDR3 reads CSAPPAGMNTEAFF. CDR3 DNA sequence: TGCAGTGCTCCCCCGGCCGGTATGAACACTGAAGCTTTCTTT.

Ten or more counts support this clonotype. This chain connects TRBV5-1 to TRBJ2-5; D is possibly TRBD1 (5 bases). Germline CDR1 SGHRS, CDR2 YFSETQ. The V and J ends lost 2 bases and 5 bases respectively, with 10 bases between them. CDR3 length equals 13 residues. This chain's CDR3 is CASSFGALETQYF. CDR3 coding DNA: TGCGCCAGCAGCTTTGGGGCCCTGGAGACCCAGTACTTC.

This sequence joins TRBV7-9 and TRBJ2-3, with 8 bases fitting TRBD2. CDR1 is SEHNR, CDR2 FQNEAQ, per germline (reference sequence). The length of the CDR3 is 16 residues. V dropped 3 bases and J dropped 1; count of bases not matched to a gene: 6. The CDR3 protein is CASSFYLSGGTDTQYF. CDR3 coding DNA: TGTGCCAGCAGCTTCTACCTTAGCGGGGGCACAGATACGCAGTATTTT.

This clonotype was counted ten times or more. J is TRBJ1-5 and V is TRBV20-1; no reliable D call. The CDR3 totals 13 residues. Germline CDR1 DFQATT, CDR2 SNEGSKA (reference sequence). With 1 base removed from V and 3 bases from J, the gap between germline ends came to 7 bases. DNA for the CDR3: TGCAGTGCTAGAGTGGCAGTCAATCAGCCCCAGCATTTT. Protein: CSARVAVNQPQHF.

V and J are TRBV3-1 and TRBJ2-7; TRBD1 aligns across 8 bases. This CDR3 has 11 residues. Germline lookup yields CDR1 LGHDT and CDR2 YNNKEL (reference sequence). The CDR3 reads CAAGGEYEQYF. The DNA of the CDR3 is TGTGCTGCAGGGGGCGAGTACGAGCAGTACTTC.

The V and J genes are TRBV6-2 or TRBV6-3 and TRBJ2-7; D assignment may be TRBD1 or TRBD2 (5 bases each). There are 13 residues in the CDR3. Trimming stripped 4 bases from V and 3 bases from J, with 10 bases between. The germline V gene has CDR1 MNHEY and CDR2 SVGEGT. This CDR3 reads CASSWDPFYEQYF. CDR3 DNA: TGTGCCAGCAGTTGGGACCCTTTCTACGAGCAGTACTTC.

This chain uses TRBV5-1 with TRBJ1-1, with 8 bases matching TRBD1. Germline assignment: CDR1 SGHRS and CDR2 YFSETQ. The CDR3 runs 15 residues. V was pared by 3 bases and J by 0 bases, with 4 bases of the junction left unmatched. DNA for the CDR3: TGCGCCAGCAGCTGGACAGGGACGGTGAACACTGAAGCTTTCTTT. Its translation: CASSWTGTVNTEAFF.

This chain uses TRBV7-9 with TRBJ1-2; D is ambiguous. With 2 bases removed from V and 4 bases from J, the gap between germline ends came to 11 bases. The length of the CDR3 is 14 residues. Germline lookup yields CDR1 SEHNR and CDR2 FQNEAQ (reference sequence). The CDR3, as DNA: TGTGCCAGCAGCTTAACCGGTTTTACCTATGGCTACACCTTC. Its translation: CASSLTGFTYGYTF.

This sequence joins TRBV7-2 and TRBJ2-2; TRBD2 agrees at 8 bases. CDR1 is SGHTA, CDR2 FQGNSA, per germline. This CDR3 spans 16 amino acids. The trim removed 3 bases at V and 0 bases at J, leaving 3 bases unmatched. The CDR3 DNA sequence: TGTGCCAGCAGCTTCGGGGGGGGATCGAACACCGGGGAGCTGTTTTTT. Translating it yields CASSFGGGSNTGELFF.

The chain links TRBV20-1 to TRBJ2-7; TRBD2 matches at 11 bases. The germline V gene has CDR1 DFQATT and CDR2 SNEGSKA (reference sequence). Trimming took 2 bases from V and 3 from J; bases not matched to a gene: 24. This CDR3 is built from 21 residues. CDR3 coding DNA: TGCAGTGCTAGACCTTCCGACAGGCCGGATAGCGGGAGGGCCCAATTCTACGAGCAGTACTTC. It encodes CSARPSDRPDSGRAQFYEQYF.

This clonotype was recorded at least ten times. V is TRBV12-3 or TRBV12-4 and J is TRBJ1-1; D remains unclear. Trimming took 5 bases from V and 5 from J, leaving 12 bases between them. The CDR3 covers 13 residues. The CDR3 is CASSPHGYTEAFF. DNA of the CDR3: TGTGCCAGCAGTCCCCATGGGTATACTGAAGCTTTCTTT.

This clonotype was seen more than once but under ten times. The chain recombines TRBV5-1 with TRBJ2-3, with D possibly TRBD1 on 6 matching bases. The CDR3 consists of 14 residues. V lost 1 base and J lost 4, with 10 bases in between. Germline CDR1 and CDR2: SGHRS and YFSETQ. Here the CDR3 DNA reads TGCGCCAGCAGCTTGTGGACAGAGGCAGATACGCAGTATTTT. Translation: CASSLWTEADTQYF. Full variable domain (outside the CDR3, taken from reference TRBV5-1 and TRBJ2-3): KAGVTQTPRYLIKTRGQQVTLSCSPISGHRSVSWYQQTPGQGLQFLFEYFSETQRNKGNFPGRFSGRQFSNSRSEMNVSTLELGDSALYLCASSLWTEADTQYFGPGTRLTVL.